The sequence of this TCR beta chain was determined in a study of cytomegalovirus exposure and HLA in healthy donors. Study context: Among around 170 million T cells, an earlier analysis found roughly 100 million unique TCR beta sequences.

Remarks on this clone: Its cognate antigen is unknown.

The germline V and J ends were trimmed by 4 bases and 5 bases, with 14 bases remaining between them. Germline V CDR1 and CDR2: SQVTM, ANQGSEA. The CDR3 consists of 13 residues. A multiplex PCR was run with 60 Vbeta primers and 13 Jbeta primers. The protocol was immunoSEQ multiplex PCR, while the TCRdb copy is restricted to in-frame clones and leaves out a portion. The sample has under 200,000 clones; over 65% are singletons. Findings and caveats of the study: A later analysis showed TCR association rates differing by HLA locus, peaking at DRB1 and lowest at HLA-C. Upon later analysis, HLA-associated TCR beta chains proved more clonally expanded than other, equally common chains.

This sequence was found in a woman aged 50 to 65 in good health and CMV-seropositive. The sample was PBMCs. The rearrangement uses TRBV29-1 and TRBJ1-1; D may be TRBD1 (5 bases). The CDR3 nucleotides are TGCAGCGTTGGCGGACACCCAGGGACTGAAGCTTTCTTT. The encoded protein is CSVGGHPGTEAFF.